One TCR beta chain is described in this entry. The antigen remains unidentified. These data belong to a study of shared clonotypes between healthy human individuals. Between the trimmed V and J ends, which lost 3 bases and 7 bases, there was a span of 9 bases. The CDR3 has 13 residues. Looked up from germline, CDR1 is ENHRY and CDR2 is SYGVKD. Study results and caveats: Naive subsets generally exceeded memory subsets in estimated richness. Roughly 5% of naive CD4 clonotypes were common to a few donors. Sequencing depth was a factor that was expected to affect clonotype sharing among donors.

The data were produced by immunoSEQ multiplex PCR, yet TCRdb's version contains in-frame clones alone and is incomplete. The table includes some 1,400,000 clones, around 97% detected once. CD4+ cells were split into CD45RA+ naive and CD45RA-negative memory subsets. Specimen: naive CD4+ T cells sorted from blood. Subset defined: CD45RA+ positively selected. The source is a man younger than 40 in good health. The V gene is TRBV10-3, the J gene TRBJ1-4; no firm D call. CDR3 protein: CAISDGSSEKLFF. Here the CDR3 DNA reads TGTGCCATCAGTGATGGGTCTAGTGAAAAACTGTTTTTT.